This is a list of T cell receptor beta chains from one sample in a study of human T cells and chemical hapten exposure. TCRdb used MiXCR to reprocess the RACE reads, holding one entry per CDR3 protein. The repertoire holds around 39,000 distinct CDR3 sequences, around 6.4% seen once, with roughly 9.1% in the top ten. Sequenced here: whole blood, sampled in connection with sensitization to the hapten diphenylcyclopropenone (DPC). The receptor set was obtained from a woman in her twenties or thirties with alopecia areata. Some clones in this sample may be carry-over from other donors' samples. CDR3s include the opening cysteine and the closing phenylalanine or tryptophan. A D gene is named only where the DNA matches it firmly. Part of the rows lack a size; the others show once, few, many or a class for expanded clones.

size	J	V	D	CDR3	DNA
NA	TRBJ2-5	TRBV11-2	NA	CASGLQETQYF	TGTGCCAGCGGATTACAAGAGACCCAGTACTTC
few	TRBJ2-7	TRBV7-2	NA	CASSFDSNSYEQYF	TGTGCCAGCAGCTTCGACAGCAACTCCTACGAGCAGTACTTC
few	TRBJ1-6	TRBV7-8	NA	CASSLGPRGNLHF	TGTGCCAGCAGCCTTGGGCCTCGAGGAAACCTCCACTTT
few	TRBJ2-4	TRBV29-1	NA	CSVELQGWNIQYF	TGCAGCGTTGAATTGCAGGGGTGGAACATTCAGTACTTC
many	TRBJ2-7	TRBV12-3/TRBV12-4	TRBD2	CASSGPGLAGREQYF	TGTGCCAGCAGCGGGCCGGGACTAGCGGGGAGGGAGCAGTACTTC
many	TRBJ2-7	TRBV20-1	NA	CSASVPGTLGEQYF	TGCAGTGCTAGCGTCCCAGGGACCTTGGGCGAGCAGTACTTC
many	TRBJ1-5	TRBV20-1	TRBD1	CSATTGTAGNQPQHF	TGCAGTGCTACAACGGGGACAGCGGGCAATCAGCCCCAGCATTTT
many	TRBJ1-4	TRBV13	NA	CASSYGGGGRNEKLFF	TGTGCCAGCAGCTACGGGGGTGGAGGACGAAATGAAAAACTGTTTTTT
NA	TRBJ1-1	TRBV6-2/TRBV6-3	TRBD1	CASSRGQGSAEAFF	TGTGCCAGCAGCCGTGGACAGGGAAGCGCTGAAGCTTTCTTT
NA	TRBJ2-3	TRBV28	NA	CASSRDRGTDTQYF	TGTGCCAGCAGTCGCGACAGAGGCACAGATACGCAGTATTTT
many	TRBJ2-7	TRBV5-1	NA	CASSLVGELEEQYF	TGCGCCAGCAGCTTGGTTGGTGAGCTGGAAGAGCAGTACTTC
many	TRBJ1-5	TRBV19	NA	CASSINLNQPQHF	TGTGCCAGTAGTATAAACCTCAATCAGCCCCAGCATTTT
many	TRBJ2-7	TRBV20-1	NA	CSARDKWSYEQYF	TGCAGCGCCAGGGACAAATGGAGCTACGAGCAGTACTTC
many	TRBJ1-6	TRBV2	NA	CATAGENNSPLHF	TGTGCCACAGCGGGAGAAAATAATTCACCCCTCCACTTT
few	TRBJ2-3	TRBV5-8	TRBD2	CASGGLAGRDTQYF	TGTGCCAGCGGGGGACTAGCGGGGCGAGATACGCAGTATTTT
NA	TRBJ2-3	TRBV4-3	TRBD2	CASSQERTSGTDTQYF	TGCGCCAGCAGCCAAGAAAGGACTAGCGGCACAGATACGCAGTATTTT
many	TRBJ2-7	TRBV10-3	TRBD2	CAISGVLAGGSSYEQYF	TGTGCCATCAGTGGAGTTCTAGCGGGGGGAAGCTCCTACGAGCAGTACTTC
NA	TRBJ1-1	TRBV5-6	NA	CASSFGTGGGDEAFF	TGTGCCAGCAGCTTCGGCACAGGTGGTGGGGATGAAGCTTTCTTT
many	TRBJ2-3	TRBV9	TRBD1	CASSSRQGGTDTQYF	TGTGCCAGCAGCTCCAGACAGGGGGGGACAGATACGCAGTATTTT
few	TRBJ2-4	TRBV10-3	NA	CAISEPGWGLAKNIQYF	TGTGCCATCAGTGAGCCCGGATGGGGGCTAGCCAAAAACATTCAGTACTTC
NA	TRBJ1-5	TRBV20-1	TRBD1	CSASSGQTNQPQHF	TGCAGTGCTAGCTCGGGACAGACCAATCAGCCCCAGCATTTT
many	TRBJ1-5	TRBV7-2	NA	CASSLDGYNQPQHF	TGTGCCAGCAGCTTGGACGGGTACAATCAGCCCCAGCATTTT
many	TRBJ2-6	TRBV9	NA	CASNVGTGANVLTF	TGTGCCAGCAACGTAGGTACTGGGGCCAACGTCCTGACTTTC
few	TRBJ2-5	TRBV10-3	NA	CAISEHAQGGGETQYF	TGTGCCATCAGTGAGCACGCCCAGGGTGGGGGAGAGACCCAGTACTTC
many	TRBJ2-7	TRBV27	NA	CASSFARGGPYEQYF	TGTGCCAGCAGTTTCGCCAGGGGAGGGCCTTACGAGCAGTACTTC
many	TRBJ2-7	TRBV7-6	NA	CASSAGTTARYEQYF	TGTGCCAGCAGCGCGGGGACAACCGCCCGCTACGAGCAGTACTTC
many	TRBJ2-1	TRBV6-5	NA	CASTRGSKSSYNEQFF	TGTGCCAGCACGAGGGGGTCAAAGAGCTCCTACAATGAGCAGTTCTTC
few	TRBJ1-2	TRBV30	NA	CAWSTTGRNYGYTF	TGTGCCTGGAGTACTACCGGACGGAACTATGGCTACACCTTC
many	TRBJ2-3	TRBV28	TRBD1	CASSLGGADPTDTQYF	TGTGCCAGCAGTCTAGGGGGCGCAGATCCCACAGATACGCAGTATTTT
NA	TRBJ2-3	TRBV15	NA	CATSEYQGGGSPDTQYF	TGTGCCACCAGCGAATATCAAGGGGGGGGTTCCCCAGATACGCAGTATTTT
NA	TRBJ2-1	TRBV28	TRBD2	CASSPTSGGSVDEQFF	TGTGCCAGCAGTCCGACTAGCGGGGGGTCTGTTGATGAGCAGTTCTTC
many	TRBJ1-6	TRBV6-6	NA	CATANDGRAQTPLHF	TGTGCCACAGCGAATGACGGACGTGCCCAAACACCCCTCCACTTT